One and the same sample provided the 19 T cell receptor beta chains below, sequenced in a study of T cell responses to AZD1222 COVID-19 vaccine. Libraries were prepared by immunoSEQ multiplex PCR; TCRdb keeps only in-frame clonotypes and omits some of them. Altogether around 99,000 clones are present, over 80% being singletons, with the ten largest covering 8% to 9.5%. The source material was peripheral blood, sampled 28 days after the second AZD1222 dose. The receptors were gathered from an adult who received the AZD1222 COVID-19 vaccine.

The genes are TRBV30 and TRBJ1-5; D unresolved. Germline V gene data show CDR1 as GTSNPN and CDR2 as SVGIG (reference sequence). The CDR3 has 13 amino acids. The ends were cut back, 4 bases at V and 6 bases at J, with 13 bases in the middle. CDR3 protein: CAWTSVGGQPQHF. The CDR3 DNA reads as TGTGCCTGGACCTCGGTAGGCGGTCAGCCCCAGCATTTT.

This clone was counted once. The DNA of the CDR3 is TGTGCCAGCAAGTCGGGACAGGGCGGAAATACGCAGTATTTT. It specifies CASKSGQGGNTQYF. The gene calls are TRBV5-4 and TRBJ2-3, with 9 nucleotides matching TRBD1. The CDR3 sequence is 14 residues long. The trim removed 6 bases at V and 7 bases at J, leaving 9 bases unmatched. CDR1 and CDR2 (germline): SGHNT, YYREEE (reference sequence).

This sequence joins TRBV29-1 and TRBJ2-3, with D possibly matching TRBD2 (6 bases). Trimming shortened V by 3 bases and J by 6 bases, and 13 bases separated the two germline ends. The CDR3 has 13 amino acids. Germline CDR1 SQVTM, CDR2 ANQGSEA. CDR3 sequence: CSVEGTGADTQYF. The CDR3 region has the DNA TGCAGCGTTGAGGGGACTGGGGCGGATACGCAGTATTTT.

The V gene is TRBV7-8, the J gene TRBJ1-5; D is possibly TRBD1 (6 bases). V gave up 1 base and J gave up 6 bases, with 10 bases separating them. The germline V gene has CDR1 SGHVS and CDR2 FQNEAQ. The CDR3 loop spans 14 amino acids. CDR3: CASSLGGAGQPQHF. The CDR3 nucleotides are TGTGCCAGCAGCTTAGGGGGGGCGGGTCAGCCCCAGCATTTT.

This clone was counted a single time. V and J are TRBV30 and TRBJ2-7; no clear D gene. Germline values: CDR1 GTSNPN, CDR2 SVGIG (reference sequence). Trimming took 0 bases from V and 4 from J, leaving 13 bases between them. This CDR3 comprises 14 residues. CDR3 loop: CAWSVSRTVYEQYF. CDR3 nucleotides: TGTGCCTGGAGTGTCTCTAGAACGGTATACGAGCAGTACTTC.

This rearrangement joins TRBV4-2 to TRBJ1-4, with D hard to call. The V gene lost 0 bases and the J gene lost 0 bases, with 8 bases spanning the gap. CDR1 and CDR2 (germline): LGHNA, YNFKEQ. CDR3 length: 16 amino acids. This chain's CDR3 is CASSQDWEATNEKLFF. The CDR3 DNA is TGTGCCAGCAGCCAAGATTGGGAAGCAACTAATGAAAAACTGTTTTTT.

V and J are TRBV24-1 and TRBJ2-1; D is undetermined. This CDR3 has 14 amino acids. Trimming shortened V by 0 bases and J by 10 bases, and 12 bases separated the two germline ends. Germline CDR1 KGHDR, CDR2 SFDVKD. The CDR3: CATSDLVDLDEQFF. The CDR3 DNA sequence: TGTGCCACCAGTGATTTGGTTGACCTAGACGAGCAGTTCTTC.

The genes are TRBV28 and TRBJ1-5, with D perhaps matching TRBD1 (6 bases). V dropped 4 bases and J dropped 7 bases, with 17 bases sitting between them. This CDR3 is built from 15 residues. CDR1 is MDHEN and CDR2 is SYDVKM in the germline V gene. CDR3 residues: CASSSGGGGKQPQHF. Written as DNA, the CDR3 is TGTGCCAGCAGTTCCGGGGGGGGCGGAAAACAGCCCCAGCATTTT.

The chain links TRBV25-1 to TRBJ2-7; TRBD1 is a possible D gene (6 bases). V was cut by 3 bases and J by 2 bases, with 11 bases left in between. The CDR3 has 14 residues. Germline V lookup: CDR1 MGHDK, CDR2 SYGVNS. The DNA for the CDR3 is TGTGCCAGCAGTGAGATGGGGGCTACCTACGAGCAGTACTTC. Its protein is CASSEMGATYEQYF.

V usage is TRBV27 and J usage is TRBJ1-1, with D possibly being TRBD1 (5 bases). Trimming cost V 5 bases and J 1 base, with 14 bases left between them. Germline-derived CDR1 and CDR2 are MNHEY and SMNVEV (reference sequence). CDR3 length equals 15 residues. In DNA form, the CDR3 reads TGTGCCAGCAGTCTGACCCCAGGGACGAACACTGAAGCTTTCTTT. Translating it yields CASSLTPGTNTEAFF.

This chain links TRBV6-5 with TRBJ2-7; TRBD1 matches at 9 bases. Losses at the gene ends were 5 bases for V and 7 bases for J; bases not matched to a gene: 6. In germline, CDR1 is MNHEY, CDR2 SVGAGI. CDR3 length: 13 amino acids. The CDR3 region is CASSHTGGWEQYF. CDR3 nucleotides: TGTGCCAGCAGTCACACAGGGGGCTGGGAGCAGTACTTC.

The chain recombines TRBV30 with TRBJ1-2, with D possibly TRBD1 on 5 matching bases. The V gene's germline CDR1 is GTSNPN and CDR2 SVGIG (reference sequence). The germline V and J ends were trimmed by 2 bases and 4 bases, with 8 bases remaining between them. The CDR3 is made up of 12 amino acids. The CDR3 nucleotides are TGTGCCTGGAGTCCAGGGCGCTATGGCTACACCTTC. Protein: CAWSPGRYGYTF.

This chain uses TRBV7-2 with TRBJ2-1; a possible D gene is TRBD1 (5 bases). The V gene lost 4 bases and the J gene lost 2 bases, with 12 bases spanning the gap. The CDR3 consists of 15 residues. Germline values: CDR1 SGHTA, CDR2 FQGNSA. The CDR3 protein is CASSSQGFPYNEQFF. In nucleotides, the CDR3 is TGTGCCAGCAGCTCCCAGGGTTTCCCCTACAATGAGCAGTTCTTC. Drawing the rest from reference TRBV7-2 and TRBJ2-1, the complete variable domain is GAGVSQSPSNKVTEKGKDVELRCDPISGHTALYWYRQSLGQGLEFLIYFQGNSAPDKSGLPSDRFSAERTGGSVSTLTIQRTQQEDSAVYLCASSSQGFPYNEQFFGPGTRLTVL.

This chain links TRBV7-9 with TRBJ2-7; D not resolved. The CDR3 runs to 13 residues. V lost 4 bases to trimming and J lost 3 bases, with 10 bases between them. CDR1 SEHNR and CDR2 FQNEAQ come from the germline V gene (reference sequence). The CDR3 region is CASSSMGIYEQYF. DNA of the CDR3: TGTGCCAGCAGCTCTATGGGGATCTACGAGCAGTACTTC.

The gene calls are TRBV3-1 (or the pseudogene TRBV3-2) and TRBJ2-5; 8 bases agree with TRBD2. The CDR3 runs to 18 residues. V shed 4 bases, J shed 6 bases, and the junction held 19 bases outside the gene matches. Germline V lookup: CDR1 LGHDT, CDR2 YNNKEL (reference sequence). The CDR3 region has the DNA TGTGCCAGCAGCCCATTTGAGGGGCGGGGGGCCCTTTCGCAGACCCAGTACTTC. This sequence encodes CASSPFEGRGALSQTQYF.

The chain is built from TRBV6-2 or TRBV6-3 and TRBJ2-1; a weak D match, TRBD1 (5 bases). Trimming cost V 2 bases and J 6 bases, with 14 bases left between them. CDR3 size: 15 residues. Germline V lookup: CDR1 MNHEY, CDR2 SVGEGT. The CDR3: CASSYQGLLGNEQFF. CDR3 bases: TGTGCCAGCAGTTACCAGGGTCTTCTGGGCAATGAGCAGTTCTTC.

CDR3 region: CASSLKGQGALVEQFF. The CDR3 DNA sequence: TGCGCCAGCAGCTTGAAGGGGCAGGGCGCTCTCGTTGAGCAGTTCTTC. The chain has TRBV5-1 and TRBJ2-1; perhaps TRBD1 as D (5 bases). Germline values: CDR1 SGHRS, CDR2 YFSETQ. V dropped 1 base and J dropped 9 bases, with 20 bases sitting between them. The CDR3 spans 16 residues. The variable domain in full, with the rest retrieved from reference TRBV5-1 and TRBJ2-1, is KAGVTQTPRYLIKTRGQQVTLSCSPISGHRSVSWYQQTPGQGLQFLFEYFSETQRNKGNFPGRFSGRQFSNSRSEMNVSTLELGDSALYLCASSLKGQGALVEQFFGPGTRLTVL.

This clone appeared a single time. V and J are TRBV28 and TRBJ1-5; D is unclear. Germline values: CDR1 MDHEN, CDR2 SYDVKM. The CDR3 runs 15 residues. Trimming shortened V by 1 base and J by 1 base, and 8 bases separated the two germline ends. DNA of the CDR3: TGTGCCAGCAGTTTATTGGAAGGGAGCAATCAGCCCCAGCATTTT. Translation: CASSLLEGSNQPQHF.

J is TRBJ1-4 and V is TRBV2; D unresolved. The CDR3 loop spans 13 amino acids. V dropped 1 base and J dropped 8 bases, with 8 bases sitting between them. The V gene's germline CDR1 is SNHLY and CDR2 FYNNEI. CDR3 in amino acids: CASSEEVKEKLFF. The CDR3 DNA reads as TGTGCCAGCAGTGAAGAGGTCAAAGAAAAACTGTTTTTT.